Listed here are 17 T cell receptor beta chains from one sample, sequenced in a study of blood T cell repertoires in COVID-19. Profiled with immunoSEQ multiplex PCR; TCRdb holds only in-frame clones, not every one. The sample has some 370,000 clones, almost 90% seen once. The sequenced material came from peripheral blood. These receptor sequences come from a man aged 18 to 35 with active or convalescent COVID-19.

The chain carries TRBV18 and TRBJ1-5; a possible D gene is TRBD1 (6 bases). Per the germline V gene, CDR1 is KGHSH and CDR2 is LQKENI. The V and J ends lost 2 bases and 0 bases respectively, with 17 bases between them. This CDR3 is built from 18 residues. As DNA, the CDR3 is TGTGCCAGCTCACCAACGGGCAGGACAGATGATAGCAATCAGCCCCAGCATTTT. Translating it yields CASSPTGRTDDSNQPQHF.

The chain carries TRBV3-1 (or the pseudogene TRBV3-2) and TRBJ1-2; unclear D gene. Germline CDR1 LGHDT, CDR2 YNNKEL (reference sequence). This CDR3 spans 13 amino acids. Trimming shortened V by 3 bases and J by 8 bases, and 13 bases separated the two germline ends. As DNA, the CDR3 is TGTGCCAGCAGCCATGGTCCAACTTGGGGCTACACCTTC. This gives the protein CASSHGPTWGYTF.

The genes are TRBV28 and TRBJ2-5, with a weak D call TRBD2 (6 bases). The germline V and J ends were trimmed by 4 bases and 4 bases, with 10 bases remaining between them. The germline V gene has CDR1 MDHEN and CDR2 SYDVKM. CDR3 length: 13 amino acids. CDR3 nucleotide sequence: TGTGCCAGCAGTTCCGGGACTTTAGAGACCCAGTACTTC. Its translation: CASSSGTLETQYF.

The rearrangement joins TRBV15 to TRBJ2-5; possibly TRBD1 for D (6 bases). The germline gives CDR1 LNHNV, CDR2 YYDKDF (reference sequence). This CDR3 is built from 15 residues. Trimming took off 0 bases at V and 1 base at J, with 9 bases between the two ends. CDR3 region: CATSRERGFQETQYF. CDR3 nucleotide sequence: TGTGCCACCAGCAGAGAAAGGGGGTTCCAAGAGACCCAGTACTTC.

The rearrangement links TRBV6-2 or TRBV6-3 to TRBJ1-2; D is possibly TRBD1 (5 bases). The CDR3 is 15 residues long. Germline-derived CDR1 and CDR2 are MNHEY and SVGEGT. V dropped 0 bases and J dropped 4 bases, with 12 bases sitting between them. Here the CDR3 DNA reads TGTGCCAGCAGTTACTCGCCTGGGGCCGCCTATGGCTACACCTTC. It codes for CASSYSPGAAYGYTF.

The chain couples TRBV5-6 to TRBJ2-2; D call uncertain. The CDR3 is made up of 14 amino acids. V was shortened by 4 bases and J by 6 bases, with 13 bases between the two germline ends. Germline-derived CDR1 and CDR2 are SGHDT and YYEEEE. CDR3 residues: CASSPPFVPGELFF. CDR3 sequence (DNA): TGTGCCAGCAGCCCCCCTTTTGTTCCCGGGGAGCTGTTTTTT.

There are a few counts of this clone. Relative to the germline gene, one junction end is altered; a read error may explain this. This chain joins TRBV6-2 or TRBV6-3 and TRBJ1-4, with 9 bases that match TRBD1. The CDR3 is 17 residues long. Per germline, CDR1 MNHEY and CDR2 SVGEGT. CDR3 coding DNA: TGTGCCAGCAGCAACCGGGACAGGGCGCCGAAAGTAGCTGTTTTAACTTTT. It translates to CASSNRDRAPKVAVLTF.

This clone was found once. The chain uses TRBV5-4 and TRBJ2-3; TRBD2 aligns across 8 bases. Germline lookup yields CDR1 SGHNT and CDR2 YYREEE (reference sequence). Trimming cost V 3 bases and J 3 bases; bases outside gene matches: 15. The CDR3 runs 18 residues. This CDR3 is CASSSHGLAPKVTDTQYF. The CDR3 DNA is TGTGCCAGCAGCTCTCACGGACTAGCCCCGAAGGTAACAGATACGCAGTATTTT.

V gene TRBV7-2 combines with J gene TRBJ1-5; no firm D call. Germline V lookup: CDR1 SGHTA, CDR2 FQGNSA. The CDR3 runs to 15 residues. V shed 1 base and J shed 1 base, with 8 bases lying between them. The CDR3 coding sequence is TGTGCCAGCAGCTTAGATAACCGGAGCAATCAGCCCCAGCATTTT. This encodes CASSLDNRSNQPQHF. The full variable domain, with the rest looked up from reference TRBV7-2 and TRBJ1-5, is GAGVSQSPSNKVTEKGKDVELRCDPISGHTALYWYRQSLGQGLEFLIYFQGNSAPDKSGLPSDRFSAERTGGSVSTLTIQRTQQEDSAVYLCASSLDNRSNQPQHFGDGTRLSIL.

The CDR3 reads CASSRGYENSYNSPLHF. The CDR3, as DNA: TGTGCCAGTAGCAGGGGATATGAGAACTCCTATAATTCACCCCTCCACTTT. V is TRBV19 and J is TRBJ1-6, with a weak D call TRBD1 (6 bases). Trimming took 6 bases from V and 0 from J, leaving 15 bases between them. The CDR3 spans 17 residues. CDR1 is LNHDA and CDR2 is SQIVND in the germline V gene (reference sequence).

The genes are TRBV6-5 and TRBJ2-3; D perhaps matches TRBD1 (5 bases). V was trimmed by 6 bases and J by 0 bases, leaving 10 bases between them. CDR1 and CDR2 (germline): MNHEY, SVGAGI. CDR3 length equals 14 residues. As DNA, the CDR3 is TGTGCCAGCAGGCCAGGGTATAGCACAGATACGCAGTATTTT. Protein sequence: CASRPGYSTDTQYF.

The chain has TRBV4-3 and TRBJ1-2; no clear D gene. Germline V lookup: CDR1 LGHNA, CDR2 YSLEER. V was clipped by 0 bases and J by 6 bases, with 14 bases between them. The CDR3 totals 15 residues. CDR3 nucleotides: TGCGCCAGCAGCCAAGATCTGGGTGCGGTTAATGGCTACACCTTC. Translating gives CASSQDLGAVNGYTF.

The chain has TRBV5-6 and TRBJ2-1; 9 positions agree with TRBD2. Germline V CDR1 and CDR2: SGHDT, YYEEEE. There are 15 residues in the CDR3. The junction had 8 bases not matched to a gene; V was cut back by 3 bases and J by 7 bases. The CDR3 coding sequence is TGTGCCAGCAGCTGGGGTCTAGCGGGGAAAAATGAGCAGTTCTTC. Its translation is CASSWGLAGKNEQFF. The full variable domain, rest sourced from reference TRBV5-6 and TRBJ2-1, is DAGVTQSPTHLIKTRGQQVTLRCSPKSGHDTVSWYQQALGQGPQFIFQYYEEEERQRGNFPDRFSGHQFPNYSSELNVNALLLGDSALYLCASSWGLAGKNEQFFGPGTRLTVL.

The V call is TRBV6-6, the J call TRBJ1-4, with D perhaps TRBD1 (5 bases). CDR3 size: 13 residues. V gave up 7 bases and J gave up 8 bases, with 14 bases separating them. Germline-derived CDR1 and CDR2 are MNHNY and SVGAGI (reference sequence). The CDR3 nucleotides are TGTGCCAGCACCCCCCGGGGGTTAGAAAAACTGTTTTTT. Its protein product is CASTPRGLEKLFF.

The V call is TRBV27, the J call TRBJ2-1; TRBD2 matches at 13 bases. Germline V gives CDR1 MNHEY, CDR2 SMNVEV (reference sequence). With 5 bases clipped from V and 1 base from J, the junction kept 5 bases outside the gene matches. The CDR3 spans 17 residues. The CDR3 sequence is CASSQTSGRQSYNEQFF. CDR3 DNA: TGTGCCAGCAGTCAGACTAGCGGGAGGCAATCCTACAATGAGCAGTTCTTC.

The rearrangement links TRBV2 to TRBJ2-4, with 7 bases identical to TRBD1. Germline trimming cut 6 bases from V and 0 bases from J; bases unmatched to any gene: 5. The CDR3 covers 15 residues. The germline V gene has CDR1 SNHLY and CDR2 FYNNEI. CDR3 loop: CASSRQGPAKNIQYF. The CDR3 DNA reads as TGTGCCAGCAGCCGACAGGGCCCAGCCAAAAACATTCAGTACTTC.

The chain recombines TRBV27 with TRBJ2-3, with 7 nucleotides matching TRBD1. The J segment lost 2 bases and the V segment lost 4 bases, leaving 6 bases of the junction unmatched. The germline V gene encodes CDR1 MNHEY and CDR2 SMNVEV (reference sequence). This CDR3 spans 15 amino acids. The CDR3 nucleotides read TGTGCCAGCAGTTGGTCGACAGGGCACACAGATACGCAGTATTTT. Translating it yields CASSWSTGHTDTQYF.